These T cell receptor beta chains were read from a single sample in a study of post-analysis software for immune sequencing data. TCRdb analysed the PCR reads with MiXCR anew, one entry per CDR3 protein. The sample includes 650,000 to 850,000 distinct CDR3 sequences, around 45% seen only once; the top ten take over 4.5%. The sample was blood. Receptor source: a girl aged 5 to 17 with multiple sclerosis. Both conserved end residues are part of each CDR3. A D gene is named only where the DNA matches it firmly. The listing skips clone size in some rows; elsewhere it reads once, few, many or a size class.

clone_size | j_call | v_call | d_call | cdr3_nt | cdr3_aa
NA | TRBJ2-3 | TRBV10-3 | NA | TGTGCCATCGGGGGAGGAGGAGCAACAGATACGCAGTATTTT | CAIGGGGATDTQYF
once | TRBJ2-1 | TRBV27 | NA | TGTGCCAGCAGTCCGGTTCCAGGGATGTGGGATGAGCAGTTCTTC | CASSPVPGMWDEQFF
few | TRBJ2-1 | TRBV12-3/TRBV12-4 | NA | TGTGCCAGCAGTTTGTCTAGGGCTAGGATCAACAATGAGCAGTTCTTC | CASSLSRARINNEQFF
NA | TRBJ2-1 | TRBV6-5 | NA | TGTGCCAGCAGTTACTCGACAGAATGGGATGAGCAGTTCTTC | CASSYSTEWDEQFF
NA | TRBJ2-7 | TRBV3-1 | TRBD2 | TGTGCCAGCAGCGGGAGGGCAAGCTCTCGATACGAGCAGTACTTC | CASSGRASSRYEQYF
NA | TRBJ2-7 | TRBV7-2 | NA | TGTGCCAGCAGCTTTTTACAGGGTCACGAGCAGTACTTC | CASSFLQGHEQYF
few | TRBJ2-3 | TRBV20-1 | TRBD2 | TGCAGTGCCCCTAGCGGGAGCGGCACAGATACGCAGTATTTT | CSAPSGSGTDTQYF
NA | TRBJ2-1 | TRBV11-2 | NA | TGTGCCAGCAGCCCCGACCCCCGGCCCCCCTACAATGAGCAGTTCTTC | CASSPDPRPPYNEQFF
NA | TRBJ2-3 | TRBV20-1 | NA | TGCAGGTCGGACAGATTCACAGATACGCAGTATTTT | CRSDRFTDTQYF
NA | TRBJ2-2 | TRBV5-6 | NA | TGTGCCAGCAGCCTGGTGGCGGCGAACACCGGGGAGCTGTTTTTT | CASSLVAANTGELFF
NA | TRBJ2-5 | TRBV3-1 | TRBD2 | TGTGCCAGCAGCCAAGACAATAGCGGGGTACAAGAGACCCAGTACTTC | CASSQDNSGVQETQYF
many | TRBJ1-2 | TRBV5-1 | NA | TGCGCCAGCAGCCCGGCAGGAGCTAACTATGGCTACACCTTC | CASSPAGANYGYTF
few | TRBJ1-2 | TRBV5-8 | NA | TGTGCCAGCAGCCCCCCGCGACCAGGCCGGCTAAACTATGGCTACACCTTC | CASSPPRPGRLNYGYTF
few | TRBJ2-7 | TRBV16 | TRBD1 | TGTGCCAGCAGCGATGGGACAGTCTCCTACGAGCAGTACTTC | CASSDGTVSYEQYF